This T cell receptor beta chain derives from a study of identical twins. Concerning this clonotype: Its antigen is still unknown.

The study's findings and limits: Compared with models, monozygotic twins showed more out-of-frame TCR alpha sharing. There was an excess of low generation probability in the out-of-frame alpha sequences that twins shared. Invariant cells of the MAIT and iNKT types might have partly distorted the zero-insertion analyses.

The CDR3 spans 10 residues. CDR1 and CDR2 (germline): MNHEY, SMNVEV (reference sequence). V was cut by 8 bases and J by 10 bases, with 9 bases left in between. TCRdb called the 5' RACE reads again in MiXCR, with one record for every CDR3 protein. The sample has 1.5 million to 2 million distinct CDR3 sequences; 25% to 35% are singletons. The sequenced material came from cord blood. This sequence originates from a newborn girl in good health. V is TRBV27 and J is TRBJ2-1, with D maybe TRBD2 (6 bases). CDR3 sequence (DNA): TGTGCCAGCGGGACTTTCGAGCAGTTCTTC. It translates to CASGTFEQFF.